These 3 T cell receptor beta chains share one sample of origin, sequenced in a study of T cells in pancreatic ductal adenocarcinoma (dated by TCRdb to 2016 to 2017). Pancreatic ductal adenocarcinoma patients who had undergone surgery without neoadjuvant therapy were selected. The receptor library was made with the immunoSEQ multiplex PCR assay. This immuneACCESS table, as held by TCRdb, lists in-frame sequences with V and J called but not all clones. Of the missing ones, under half trace to an unresolved V gene in checked studies; the others have no known cause. The sample table contains tens of thousands of clones; only one count was recorded for more than 80% of them. Under 2.5% of the sample comes from the top ten. The sample consisted of PBMCs. These receptors all stem from a human donor with pancreatic ductal adenocarcinoma.

The rearrangement joins TRBV18 to TRBJ2-7; no clear D. CDR3 length: 13 amino acids. V lost 0 bases to trimming and J lost 2 bases, with 5 bases between them. Germline V gene data show CDR1 as KGHSH and CDR2 as LQKENI. DNA for the CDR3: TGTGCCAGCTCACCACCGGGTACCTACGAGCAGTACTTC. Protein product: CASSPPGTYEQYF.

V is TRBV5-6 and J is TRBJ2-3; TRBD1 might be the D (8 bases). With 1 base removed from V and 3 bases from J, the gap between germline ends came to 12 bases. The CDR3 totals 15 residues. Germline V gene sequence: CDR1 SGHDT, CDR2 YYEEEE. The CDR3, as DNA: TGTGCCAGCAGCTTGAACAGGGGGGGAACAGATACGCAGTATTTT. This codes for CASSLNRGGTDTQYF.

This chain links TRBV11-2 with TRBJ1-1, with D unresolved. V was clipped by 6 bases and J by 4 bases, with 12 bases between them. The CDR3 spans 13 residues. Germline V gene data show CDR1 as SGHAT and CDR2 as FQNNGV. The CDR3: CASRSSGSTEAFF. Written as DNA, the CDR3 is TGTGCCAGCAGGTCGTCAGGAAGCACTGAAGCTTTCTTT.